This T cell receptor beta chain is drawn from a study of cytomegalovirus exposure and HLA in healthy donors. Study details: Researchers found that less than 90% of fewer than 450 genotyped donors fell within the Caucasian-associated ancestry cluster.

This clone has a handful of counts. Its specificity is not known. Study-level points and caveats: A later analysis showed HLA-associated TCR beta chains outstripping equally common others in clonal expansion.

Vbeta (60) and Jbeta (13) primers were used in the PCR. Sequencing was performed with immunoSEQ multiplex PCR; in TCRdb, only in-frame clones are kept and a portion is missing. This sample carries about 160,000 clones, 60% to 80% of them seen once, and the ten largest clones take around 4.6%. With 4 bases removed from V and 7 bases from J, the gap between germline ends came to 10 bases. This CDR3 contains 11 residues. Per germline, CDR1 GTSNPN and CDR2 SVGIG (reference sequence). The clonotype was recovered from a man aged 18 to 30 in good health and CMV-seropositive. The specimen was PBMCs. V and J are TRBV30 and TRBJ1-1, with D perhaps matching TRBD1 (6 bases). CDR3 coding DNA: TGTGCCTGGAAGCCAGGGGATGAAGCTTTCTTT. Its protein product is CAWKPGDEAFF. Variable domain in full (rest from reference TRBV30 and TRBJ1-1): SQTIHQWPATLVQPVGSPLSLECTVEGTSNPNLYWYRQAAGRGLQLLFYSVGIGQISSEVPQNLSASRPQDRQFILSSKKLLLSDSGFYLCAWKPGDEAFFGQGTRLTVV.